The following is a T cell receptor (beta chain) sequence with its context. What it binds is unknown. This sample stems from a study of T cell responses to AZD1222 COVID-19 vaccine. Study-wide findings and caveats: Baseline seropositivity characterized only a handful of AZD1222 recipients. Breadth and depth of Spike-specific TCRs rose after two AZD1222 doses.

Analyses pooled second doses at about 4 or about 12 weeks. Repertoires were generated with immunoSEQ multiplex PCR, while TCRdb's copy carries only in-frame clones and drops some. The sample contains approximately 79,000 clones, roughly 85% of which appear only once. Germline CDR1 and CDR2: GTSNPN and SVGIG (reference sequence). There are 14 residues in the CDR3. V was cut by 0 bases and J by 0 bases, with 6 bases left in between. The source of this sequence is an adult who received the AZD1222 COVID-19 vaccine. The input for sequencing was peripheral blood, taken 28 days after the second AZD1222 dose. The chain links TRBV30 to TRBJ1-5, with unresolved D. The CDR3 loop reads CAWSVLNSNQPQHF. CDR3 sequence (DNA): TGTGCCTGGAGTGTACTCAATAGCAATCAGCCCCAGCATTTT.